A selection of T cell receptor beta chains follows, all from one sample in a study. MiXCR, run by TCRdb on the 5' RACE reads, gives a single entry per CDR3 protein. The table includes 62,000 or so distinct CDR3 sequences, around a fifth detected once. The source material was memory CD4+ T cells sorted from a lymph node. These receptors were collected from a female donor with breast cancer. CDR3s include the opening cysteine and the closing phenylalanine or tryptophan. Clone size appears in some rows only: once, few, many, or a class for an expanded clone.

V gene,J gene,clone size,CDR3 protein
TRBV5-1,TRBJ1-1,many,CASSSLDRANTEAFF
TRBV6-2/TRBV6-3,TRBJ1-1,few,CASSGDSYPMNTEAFF
TRBV3-1,TRBJ1-3,many,CASSQAQGYGNTIYF
TRBV5-1,TRBJ2-1,few,CASSLADRGNEQFF
TRBV7-2,TRBJ2-3,.,CASSSYNTQYF
TRBV20-1,TRBJ2-3,.,CSGGRIVPTDTQYF
TRBV7-3,TRBJ2-1,.,CASSGGRNNEQFF
TRBV7-2,TRBJ2-7,medium-sized,CASSPRQSNEQYF
TRBV12-3/TRBV12-4,TRBJ2-6,few,CAVDGGYRSGGANVLTF
TRBV5-1,TRBJ1-2,.,CASSLGWDRDGYTF
TRBV7-2,TRBJ2-6,.,CASRSGSGANVLTF
TRBV20-1,TRBJ2-6,many,CSAPSSGRAAGANVLTF
TRBV5-1,TRBJ1-2,.,CASSDQGEIYGYTF
TRBV7-2,TRBJ2-7,.,CASSLRLANEQYF
TRBV4-3,TRBJ2-5,medium-sized,CASSQSTRTRAQYF
TRBV29-1,TRBJ1-1,few,CSGMDSMNTEAFF
TRBV12-3/TRBV12-4,TRBJ1-1,.,CASSLEVQDTEAFF
TRBV28,TRBJ2-1,few,CASSSRTSGRGHNERFF